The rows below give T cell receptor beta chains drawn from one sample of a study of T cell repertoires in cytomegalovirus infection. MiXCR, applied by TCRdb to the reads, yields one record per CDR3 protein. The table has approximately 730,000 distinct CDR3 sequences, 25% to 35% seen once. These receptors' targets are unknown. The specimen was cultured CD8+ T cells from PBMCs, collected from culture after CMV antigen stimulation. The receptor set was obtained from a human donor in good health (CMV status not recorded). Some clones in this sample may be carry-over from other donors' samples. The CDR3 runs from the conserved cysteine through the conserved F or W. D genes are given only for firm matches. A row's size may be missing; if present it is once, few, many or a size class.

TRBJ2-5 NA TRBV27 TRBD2 TGTGCCAGCAGTTTACTAGCGGGGGGGACCTTTGAGACCCAGTACTTC CASSLLAGGTFETQYF
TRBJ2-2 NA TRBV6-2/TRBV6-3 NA TGTGCCAGCAGTTACGAGTTCTTCGGGGAGCTGTTTTTT CASSYEFFGELFF
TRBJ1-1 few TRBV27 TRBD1 TGTGCCAGCAGTACCAGGGGGGTCGAAGCTTTCTTT CASSTRGVEAFF
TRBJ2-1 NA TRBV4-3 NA TGCGCCAGCAGCCAAGATATGGGGCCCTACAATGAGCAGTTCTTC CASSQDMGPYNEQFF
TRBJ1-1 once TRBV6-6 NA TGTGCCAGCAGAACAGACAGGTTCGACACTGAAGCTTTCTTT CASRTDRFDTEAFF
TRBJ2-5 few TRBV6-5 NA TGTGCCAGCAGTTACGTTGGAGGGAAAGAGACCCAGTACTTC CASSYVGGKETQYF
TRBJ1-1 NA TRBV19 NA TGTGCCAGTAGCCCGATCCGGGGAGCTGAAGCTTTCTTT CASSPIRGAEAFF
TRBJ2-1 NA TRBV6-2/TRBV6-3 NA TGTGCCAGCAGTTCCCGGACCCGTCCCGCTGGTGAGCAGTTCTTC CASSSRTRPAGEQFF
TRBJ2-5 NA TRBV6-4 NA TGTGCCAGCTTCGAACAGGGAGGAGAGACCCAGTACTTC CASFEQGGETQYF
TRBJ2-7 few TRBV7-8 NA TGTGCCAGCAGCCCGCGAAAAATCTACGAGCAGTACTTC CASSPRKIYEQYF
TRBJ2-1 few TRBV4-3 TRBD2 TGCGCCAGCAGCCAGGAGGGACTAGCGGGGAGGTCCTACAATGAGCAGTTCTTC CASSQEGLAGRSYNEQFF
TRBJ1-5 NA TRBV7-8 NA TGTGCCAGCAGCCCCAGATCCGGGGTAATGTCTAACTATAGCAATCAGCCCCAGCATTTT CASSPRSGVMSNYSNQPQHF
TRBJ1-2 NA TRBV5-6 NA TGTGCCAGCAGCCCGGGAGGACAGAGCGTAAGGGGCTACACCTTC CASSPGGQSVRGYTF
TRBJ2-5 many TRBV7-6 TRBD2 TGTGCCAGCAGCTTGTCGGGGGGGACGCAAGAGACCCAGTACTTC CASSLSGGTQETQYF
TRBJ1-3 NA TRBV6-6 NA TGTGCCAGCAGTTACGTACAGGGCCCTCTCGGGAACACCATATATTTT CASSYVQGPLGNTIYF
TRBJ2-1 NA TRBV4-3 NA TGCGCCAGCAGCCACTTCGGGACGGTGAACAATGAGCAGTTCTTC CASSHFGTVNNEQFF
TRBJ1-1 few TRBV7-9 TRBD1 TGTGCCAGCAGCTTAGCTGTGCCGGGACAGTTGAACACTGAAGCTTTCTTT CASSLAVPGQLNTEAFF
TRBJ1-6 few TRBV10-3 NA TGTGCCACCATCTACGACCTCGATAATGATTCACCCCTCCACTTT CATIYDLDNDSPLHF
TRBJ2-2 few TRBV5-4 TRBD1 TGTGCCAGCAGGGCTGACAGGGGGACGAACACCGGGGAGCTGTTTTTT CASRADRGTNTGELFF
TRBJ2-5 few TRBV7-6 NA TGTGCCAGCAGGTGGACTGGCGAGGAGACCCAGTACTTC CASRWTGEETQYF
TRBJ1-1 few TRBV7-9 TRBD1 TGTGCCAGCAGCTTAAACGTACTACAGGGGAGCACTGAAGCTTTCTTT CASSLNVLQGSTEAFF
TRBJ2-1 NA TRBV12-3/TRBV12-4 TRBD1 TGTGCCAGCAGTCCTTACATTCCACAGGGGAGCTACAATGAGCAGTTCTTC CASSPYIPQGSYNEQFF
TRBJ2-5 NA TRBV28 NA TGTGCCAGCACCCTCCCCGGAGAGACCCAGTACTTC CASTLPGETQYF
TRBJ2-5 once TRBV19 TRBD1 TGTGCCAGTAGTCAACCGGACAGGGGATGGGAGACCCAGTACTTC CASSQPDRGWETQYF
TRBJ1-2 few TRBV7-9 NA TGTGCCAGCAGCCATGGCCCTTATGGCTACACCTTC CASSHGPYGYTF
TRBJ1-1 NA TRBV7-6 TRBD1 TGTGCCAGCAGCTCACCGACAGGGGAGGCTGAAGCTTTCTTT CASSSPTGEAEAFF
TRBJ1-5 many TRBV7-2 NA TGTGCCAGCAGCGTCCGGGACGGAGGCAATCAGCCCCAGCATTTT CASSVRDGGNQPQHF
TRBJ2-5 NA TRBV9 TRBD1 TGTGCCAGCAGCCCCCACGACAGGGCGGAGACCCAGTACTTC CASSPHDRAETQYF
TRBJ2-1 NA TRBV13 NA TGTGCCAGCAGCTTAACGTGGGGGGCCATAGATGAGCAGTTCTTC CASSLTWGAIDEQFF
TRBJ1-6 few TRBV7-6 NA TGTGCCACCCGAGGGGAACCACTTTATAATTCACCCCTCCACTTT CATRGEPLYNSPLHF
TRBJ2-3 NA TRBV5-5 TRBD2 TGTGCCAGCAGCGCTAGGGCTAGCGGGGGGGCCAGGGGCACAGATACGCAGTATTTT CASSARASGGARGTDTQYF
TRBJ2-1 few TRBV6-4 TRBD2 TGTGCCAGCAGTGACCTAGCGGGGAGGTCGAATGAGCAGTTCTTC CASSDLAGRSNEQFF
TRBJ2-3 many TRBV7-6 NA TGTGCCAGCAGCTTAGCCCCTAGTCGAGATACGCAGTATTTT CASSLAPSRDTQYF
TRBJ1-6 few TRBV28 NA TGTGCCAGCAGTTTAGGCTTTGGACAGTCCTATAATTCACCCCTCCACTTT CASSLGFGQSYNSPLHF
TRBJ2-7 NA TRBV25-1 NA TGTGCCAGCAGTGAAACGGGGCGCGAGCAGTACTTC CASSETGREQYF
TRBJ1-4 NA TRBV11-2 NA TGTGCCAGCAGCCCTGACACAACTAATGAAAAACTGTTTTTT CASSPDTTNEKLFF
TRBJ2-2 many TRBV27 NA TGTGCCAGCAGTCCGCGGGCAGGGAGGAACACCGGGGAGCTGTTTTTT CASSPRAGRNTGELFF
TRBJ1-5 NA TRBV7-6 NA TGTGCCAGCAGCACGAGACAGTCACTTAGCAATCAGCCCCAGCATTTT CASSTRQSLSNQPQHF
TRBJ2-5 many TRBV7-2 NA TGTGCCAGCAGCTTCAGCGCGGAGACCCAGTACTTC CASSFSAETQYF
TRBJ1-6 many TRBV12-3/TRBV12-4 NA TGTGCCAGCAGTTTTGACCCGGACAGCCGTTCCTATAATTCACCCCTCCACTTT CASSFDPDSRSYNSPLHF
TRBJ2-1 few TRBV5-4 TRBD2 TGTGCCAGCAGCTGGGGACTAGCGGGGGACAATGAGCAGTTCTTC CASSWGLAGDNEQFF
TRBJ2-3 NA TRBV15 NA TGTGCCACCAGCAGAGGTTCTGGCGAGCCACACACAGATACGCAGTATTTT CATSRGSGEPHTDTQYF
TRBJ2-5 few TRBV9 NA TGTGCCAGCAGCGCAAGTCCGGGGGCGGGAGAGACCCAGTACTTC CASSASPGAGETQYF
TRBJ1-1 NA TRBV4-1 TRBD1 TGCGCCAGCAGCCATGTTGACAGGGGCGGACGACTAGCTTTCTTT CASSHVDRGGRLAFF
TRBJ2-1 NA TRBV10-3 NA TGTGCCACCCATGACCTGGGGGGGGGGGCCCATGAGCAGTTCTTC CATHDLGGGAHEQFF
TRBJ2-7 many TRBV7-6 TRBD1 TGTGCCAGCAGCGACGCCGGGACAGGCGTATACGAGCAGTACTTC CASSDAGTGVYEQYF
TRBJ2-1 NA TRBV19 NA TGTGCCAGTAGTATGAGCCTGGGCAATGAGCAGTTCTTC CASSMSLGNEQFF
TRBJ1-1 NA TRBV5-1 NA TGCGCCAGCAGCTTTTTGGAGGGTGGAACTGAAGCTTTCTTT CASSFLEGGTEAFF
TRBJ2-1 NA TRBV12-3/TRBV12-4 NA TGTGCCAGCAGTTTACCGGGGCCCAGGGAAGAGCAGTTCTTC CASSLPGPREEQFF
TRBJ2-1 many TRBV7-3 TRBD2 TGTGCCAGCAGCTTAAAGGCGGGACTAGCGGGCAGTCCGCAGTTCTTC CASSLKAGLAGSPQFF
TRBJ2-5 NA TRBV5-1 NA TGCGCCAGCACCGATAATCTAGGGTACCAAGAGACCCAGTACTTC CASTDNLGYQETQYF